This TCR beta chain was recorded in a study of OX40 agonist ivuxolimab in advanced cancers. Broadly, across the study: Ivuxolimab was an agonistic, fully human IgG2 monoclonal antibody directed against OX40 (CD134), a costimulatory receptor. The monotherapy dose-escalation portion (N ≈ 52 patients) of the phase I ivuxolimab trial is reported in the paper. Among the roughly 50 dose-escalation patients, about 20 had hepatocellular carcinoma, roughly 15 melanoma, 9 renal cell carcinoma and 9 head and neck cancer. Peripheral TCRbeta sequencing was intended to test whether TCR sequence diversity was altered and clonal T-cell expansion was caused by ivuxolimab. In the dose-escalation cohort, around 80% of patients were male, and the mean age was roughly 60 years with a range of roughly 20 to 85. Intravenous ivuxolimab was administered to patients every 2 weeks at six dose levels: 0.01, 0.1, 0.3, 1.5, 3 and 10 mg/kg. Partial responses occurred in three dose-escalation patients, of whom one had hepatocellular carcinoma and two had cutaneous melanoma. Patients were allowed to have had prior anti-PD-1, anti-PD-L1 or anti-CTLA-4 therapy, and 30% to 40% of the dose-escalation patients had been treated with checkpoint inhibitors.

Genomic DNA was extracted from sorted cells for sequencing of the TCRbeta CDR3 region. TCRbeta CDR3 regions were sequenced using the immunoSEQ Assay. TCRdb's version of the immuneACCESS table is confined to in-frame rearrangements and falls short of the full clone set. An unresolved V gene accounts for under half of the shortfall where checked; the remainder is of unknown origin. The sample table holds about 36,000 clones, of which nearly 80% were seen once. More than 10% of the sample rests with the top ten. This clone is characterized as medium-sized (0.01 to 0.1%). The antigen it recognizes is unknown. No per-base quality is available; no much larger clone lies one base away. Findings and caveats that apply to the study as a whole: The antigen specificity of the clonally expanded peripheral T cells was not determined. After ivuxolimab, CD8+ T cells had more expanded clones than CD4+ T cells on average. Low levels of normalized T-cell clonal expansion were also seen in some patients who did not respond. At doses of 0.1 to 3.0 mg/kg, clonal expansion of both CD4+ and CD8+ T cells in blood was seen between baseline and week 6. In partial responders in the 0.1-3.0 mg/kg groups, normalized peripheral clonal expansion was found to be among the lowest, especially among CD8+ T cells.

Patients with a history of autoimmune disease or receiving systemic immunosuppression were excluded from the trial. Peripheral blood for TCR sequencing was drawn from every dose cohort at baseline, at cycle 4 day 1 and at cycle 7 day 1. Samples were obtained from an open-label, multicenter, first-in-human phase I dose-escalation trial of ivuxolimab. Adults with locally advanced or metastatic head and neck squamous cell, hepatocellular, melanoma or renal cell carcinoma were enrolled in the trial. Before TCR sequencing, CD4+ and CD8+ T cells were separately sorted from peripheral blood. Taken from cysteine to phenylalanine, the CDR3 has 15 residues. CDR3 DNA only is kept here, 45 bases in frame from base 1. CDR1 and CDR2 are read off the germline V gene (reference sequence) as SGHNT and YYREEE. V lost 5 bases and J lost 4 bases, and the count of bases not matched to a germline gene is 8.

The TCR sequence derives from an adult with an advanced solid tumor such as melanoma, head and neck, liver or kidney cancer. Rearrangement joined TRBV5-4 to TRBJ2-7, and 11 bases in between align with TRBD2. The source was CD4+ or CD8+ T cells sorted from blood, collected in a trial of the OX40 agonist ivuxolimab. The CDR3: CASSKEGLAAYEQYF. The DNA sequence is given as TGTGCCAGCAGTAAAGAGGGACTAGCGGCTTACGAGCAGTACTTC.